This T cell receptor beta chain emerged from a study of blood T cell repertoires in COVID-19. Original analysis: Estimation of nucleated cell counts was performed using reference gene primer amplification. Method: immunoSEQ multiplex PCR; TCRdb's copy keeps in-frame clones and lacks some. The D gene and trimming were derived from the DNA, and the V and J assignments and clone size from that table. This sample carries just over 150,000 clones, roughly 90% of them seen once, and the ten largest clones take approximately 6.6%. This study enrolled people aged roughly 18 to 89 from 20 to 25 US geographic areas. The sequenced sample was PBMCs or T cells enriched from blood (not recorded which). This receptor was obtained from a woman aged 50 to 60 who had recovered from COVID-19.

The CDR3 loop is CASSRTPSGGLSYEQYF. CDR3 coding DNA: TGTGCCAGCTCACGGACACCCAGCGGGGGCCTCTCCTACGAGCAGTACTTC. The rearrangement links TRBV18 to TRBJ2-7, with 8 bases that match TRBD2. The CDR3 length is 17 residues. V was clipped by 4 bases and J by 0 bases; unmatched bases: 11. From germline, CDR1 is KGHSH and CDR2 LQKENI.